This T cell receptor (beta chain) was sequenced for a study of blood T cell repertoires in COVID-19. The overall study: The samples span acute and convalescent COVID-19 from the United States, Italy and Spain. T cells, B-cell-depleted T cells, or PBMCs supplied cDNA or gDNA.

Study processing details: Scientists estimated how many nucleated cells there were by amplifying reference gene primers. TCRdb's table, derived via immunoSEQ multiplex PCR, lists solely in-frame clones and lacks some. The D gene and trimming were derived from the DNA, and the V and J assignments and clone size from that table. The sample lists approximately 240,000 clones, about four fifths occurring once. After removal of 6 bases from V and 0 bases from J, the junction contained 5 bases not matched to a gene. Looked up from germline, CDR1 is MNHEY and CDR2 is SVGAGI. The CDR3 sequence is 15 residues long.

This chain links TRBV6-5 with TRBJ2-1; 7 bases fit TRBD2. This receptor was taken from a man aged 50 to 60 with acute or convalescent COVID-19. The sample consisted of peripheral blood. The CDR3 protein is CASRKTSDSYNEQFF. CDR3 nucleotide sequence: TGTGCCAGCAGAAAAACTAGCGACTCCTACAATGAGCAGTTCTTC.